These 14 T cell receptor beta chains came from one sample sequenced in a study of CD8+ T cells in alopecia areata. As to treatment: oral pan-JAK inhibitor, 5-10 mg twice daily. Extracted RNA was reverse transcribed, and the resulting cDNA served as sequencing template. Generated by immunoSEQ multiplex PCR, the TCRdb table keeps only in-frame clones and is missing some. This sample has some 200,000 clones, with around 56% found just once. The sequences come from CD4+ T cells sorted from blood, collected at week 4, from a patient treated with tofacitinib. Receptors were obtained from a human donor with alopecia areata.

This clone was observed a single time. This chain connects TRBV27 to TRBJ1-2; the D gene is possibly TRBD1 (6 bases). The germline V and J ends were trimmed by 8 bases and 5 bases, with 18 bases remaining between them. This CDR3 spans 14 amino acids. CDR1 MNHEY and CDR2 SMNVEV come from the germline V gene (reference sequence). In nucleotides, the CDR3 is TGTGCCAGCTCCCCTGGGGGCAGAAGGTATGGCTACACCTTC. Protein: CASSPGGRRYGYTF.

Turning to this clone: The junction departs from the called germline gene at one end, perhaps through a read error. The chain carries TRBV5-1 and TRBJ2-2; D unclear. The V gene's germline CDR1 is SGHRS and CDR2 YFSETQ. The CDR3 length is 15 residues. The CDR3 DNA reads TGCGCCAGCAGCTTCTCCGCAGGAACCCCCGGCGAGCTGTTTTTT. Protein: CASSFSAGTPGELFF.

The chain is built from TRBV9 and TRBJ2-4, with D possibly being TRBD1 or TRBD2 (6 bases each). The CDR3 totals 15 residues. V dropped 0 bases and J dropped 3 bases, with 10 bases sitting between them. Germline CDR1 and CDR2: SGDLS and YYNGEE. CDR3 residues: CASSVAGAVKNIQYF. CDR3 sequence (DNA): TGTGCCAGCAGCGTAGCGGGGGCCGTCAAAAACATTCAGTACTTC.

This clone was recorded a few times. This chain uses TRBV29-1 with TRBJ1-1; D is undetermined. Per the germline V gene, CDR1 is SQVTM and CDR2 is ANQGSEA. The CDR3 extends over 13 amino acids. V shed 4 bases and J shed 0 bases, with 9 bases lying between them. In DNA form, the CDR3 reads TGCAGCGTTGGGCGGAAGGTGAACACTGAAGCTTTCTTT. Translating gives CSVGRKVNTEAFF. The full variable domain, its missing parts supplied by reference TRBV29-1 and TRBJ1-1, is SAVISQKPSRDICQRGTSLTIQCQVDSQVTMMFWYRQQPGQSLTLIATANQGSEATYESGFVIDKFPISRPNLTFSTLTVSNMSPEDSSIYLCSVGRKVNTEAFFGQGTRLTVV.

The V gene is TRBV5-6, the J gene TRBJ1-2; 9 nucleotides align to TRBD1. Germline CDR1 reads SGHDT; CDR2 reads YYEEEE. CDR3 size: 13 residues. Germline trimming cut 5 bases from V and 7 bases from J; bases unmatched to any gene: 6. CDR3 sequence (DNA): TGTGCCAGCAGACGGACAGGGGAACGTGGCTACACCTTC. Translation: CASRRTGERGYTF.

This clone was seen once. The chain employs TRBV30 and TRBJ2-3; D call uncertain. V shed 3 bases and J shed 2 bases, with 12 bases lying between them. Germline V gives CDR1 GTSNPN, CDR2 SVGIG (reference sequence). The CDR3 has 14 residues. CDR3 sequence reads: CAWSRRSYTDTQYF. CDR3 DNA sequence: TGTGCCTGGAGCAGACGATCCTACACAGATACGCAGTATTTT.

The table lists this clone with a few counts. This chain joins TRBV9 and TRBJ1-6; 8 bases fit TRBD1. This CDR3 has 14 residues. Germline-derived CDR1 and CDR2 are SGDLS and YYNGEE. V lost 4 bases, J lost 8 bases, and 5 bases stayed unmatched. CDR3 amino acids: CASSPGTGYSPLHF. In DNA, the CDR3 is TGTGCCAGCAGCCCCGGGACAGGATATTCACCCCTCCACTTT.

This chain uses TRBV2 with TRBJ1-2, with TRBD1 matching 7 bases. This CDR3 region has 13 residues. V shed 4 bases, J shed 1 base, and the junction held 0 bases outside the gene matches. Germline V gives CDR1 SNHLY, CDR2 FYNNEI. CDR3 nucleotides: TGTGCCAGCAGTGGGGACAGTAACTATGGCTACACCTTC. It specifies CASSGDSNYGYTF.

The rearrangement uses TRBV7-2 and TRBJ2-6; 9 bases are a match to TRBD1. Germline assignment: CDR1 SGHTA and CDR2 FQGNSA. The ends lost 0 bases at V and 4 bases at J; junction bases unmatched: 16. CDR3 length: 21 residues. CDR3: CASSLAQTGTGTLEGANVLTF. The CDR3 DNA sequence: TGTGCCAGCAGCTTAGCCCAAACCGGGACAGGGACCTTAGAGGGGGCCAACGTCCTGACTTTC.

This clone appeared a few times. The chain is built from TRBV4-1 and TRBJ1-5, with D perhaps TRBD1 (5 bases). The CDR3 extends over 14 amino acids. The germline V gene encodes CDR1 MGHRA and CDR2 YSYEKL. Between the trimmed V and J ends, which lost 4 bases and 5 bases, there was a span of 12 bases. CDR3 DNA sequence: TGCGCCAGCAGCCGAACAGGAAACGATCAGCCCCAGCATTTT. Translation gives CASSRTGNDQPQHF.

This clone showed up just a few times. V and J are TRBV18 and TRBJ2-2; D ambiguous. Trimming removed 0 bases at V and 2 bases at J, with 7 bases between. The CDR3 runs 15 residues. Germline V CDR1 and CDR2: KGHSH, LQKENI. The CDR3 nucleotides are TGTGCCAGCTCACCACCGAGTGTCAACACCGGGGAGCTGTTTTTT. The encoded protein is CASSPPSVNTGELFF. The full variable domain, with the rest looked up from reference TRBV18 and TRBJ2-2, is NAGVMQNPRHLVRRRGQEARLRCSPMKGHSHVYWYRQLPEEGLKFMVYLQKENIIDESGMPKERFSAEFPKEGPSILRIQQVVRGDSAAYFCASSPPSVNTGELFFGEGSRLTVL.

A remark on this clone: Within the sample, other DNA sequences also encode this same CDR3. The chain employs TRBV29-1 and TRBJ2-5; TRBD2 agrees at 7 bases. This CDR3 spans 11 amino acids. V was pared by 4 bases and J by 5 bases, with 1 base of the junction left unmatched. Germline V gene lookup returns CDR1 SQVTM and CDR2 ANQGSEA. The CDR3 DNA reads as TGCAGCGTTGGGGAGGGGGAGACCCAGTACTTC. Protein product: CSVGEGETQYF.

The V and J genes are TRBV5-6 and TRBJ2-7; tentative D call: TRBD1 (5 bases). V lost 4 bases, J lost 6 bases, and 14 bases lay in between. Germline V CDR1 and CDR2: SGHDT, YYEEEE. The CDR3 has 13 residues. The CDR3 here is CASSLVGPGEQYF. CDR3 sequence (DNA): TGTGCCAGCAGCCTTGTGGGGCCGGGCGAGCAGTACTTC. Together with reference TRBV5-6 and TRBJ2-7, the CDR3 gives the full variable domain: DAGVTQSPTHLIKTRGQQVTLRCSPKSGHDTVSWYQQALGQGPQFIFQYYEEEERQRGNFPDRFSGHQFPNYSSELNVNALLLGDSALYLCASSLVGPGEQYFGPGTRLTVT.

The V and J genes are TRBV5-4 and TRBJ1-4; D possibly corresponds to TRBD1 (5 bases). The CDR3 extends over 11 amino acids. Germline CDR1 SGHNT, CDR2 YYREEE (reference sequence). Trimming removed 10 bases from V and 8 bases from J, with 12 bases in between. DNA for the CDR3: TGTGCCTGGCAGGGAGGGGAAAAACTGTTTTTT. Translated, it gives CAWQGGEKLFF.